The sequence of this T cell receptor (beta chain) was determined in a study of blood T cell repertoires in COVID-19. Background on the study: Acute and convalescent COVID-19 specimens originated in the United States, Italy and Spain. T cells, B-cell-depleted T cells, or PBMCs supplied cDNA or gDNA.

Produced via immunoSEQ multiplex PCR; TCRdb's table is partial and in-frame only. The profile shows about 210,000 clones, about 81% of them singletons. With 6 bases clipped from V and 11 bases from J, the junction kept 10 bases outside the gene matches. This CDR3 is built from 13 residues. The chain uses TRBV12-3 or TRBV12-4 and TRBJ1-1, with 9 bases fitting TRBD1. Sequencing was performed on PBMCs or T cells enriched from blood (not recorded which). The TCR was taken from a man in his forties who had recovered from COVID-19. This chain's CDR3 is CASSSNRGLRAFF. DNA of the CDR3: TGTGCCAGCAGCTCAAACAGGGGGCTTAGGGCTTTCTTT.